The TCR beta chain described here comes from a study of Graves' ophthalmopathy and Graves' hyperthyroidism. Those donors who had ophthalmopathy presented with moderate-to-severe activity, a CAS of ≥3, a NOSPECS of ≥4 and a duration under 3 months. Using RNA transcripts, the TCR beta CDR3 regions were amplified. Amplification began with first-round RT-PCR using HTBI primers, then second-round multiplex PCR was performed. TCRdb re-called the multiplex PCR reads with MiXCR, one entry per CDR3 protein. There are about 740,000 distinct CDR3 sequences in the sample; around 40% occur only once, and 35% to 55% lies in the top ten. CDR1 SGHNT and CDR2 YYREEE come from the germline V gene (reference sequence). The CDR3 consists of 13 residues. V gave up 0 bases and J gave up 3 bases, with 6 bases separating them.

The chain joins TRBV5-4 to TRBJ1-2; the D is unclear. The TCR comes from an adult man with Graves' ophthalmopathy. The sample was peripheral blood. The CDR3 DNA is TGTGCCAGCAGCTTGGATTTGTACTATGGCTACACCTTC. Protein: CASSLDLYYGYTF.